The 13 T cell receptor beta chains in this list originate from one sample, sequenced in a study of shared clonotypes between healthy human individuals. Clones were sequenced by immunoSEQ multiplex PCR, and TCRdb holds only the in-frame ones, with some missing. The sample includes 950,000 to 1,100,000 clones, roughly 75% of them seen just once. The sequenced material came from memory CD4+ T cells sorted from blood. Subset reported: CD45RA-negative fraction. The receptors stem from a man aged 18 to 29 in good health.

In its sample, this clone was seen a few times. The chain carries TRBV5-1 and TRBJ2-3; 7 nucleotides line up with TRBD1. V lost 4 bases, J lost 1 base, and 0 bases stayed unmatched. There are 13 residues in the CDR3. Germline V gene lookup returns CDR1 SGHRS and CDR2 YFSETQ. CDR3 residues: CASSGQGTDTQYF. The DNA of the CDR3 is TGCGCCAGCAGCGGACAGGGCACAGATACGCAGTATTTT. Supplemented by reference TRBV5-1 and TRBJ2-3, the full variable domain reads KAGVTQTPRYLIKTRGQQVTLSCSPISGHRSVSWYQQTPGQGLQFLFEYFSETQRNKGNFPGRFSGRQFSNSRSEMNVSTLELGDSALYLCASSGQGTDTQYFGPGTRLTVL.

CDR3 in DNA: TGCGCCAGCAGCAATACCTCCTACGAGCAGTACTTC. Translating gives CASSNTSYEQYF. The chain links TRBV5-1 to TRBJ2-7; unclear D gene. V was pared by 4 bases and J by 0 bases, with 5 bases between. CDR1 and CDR2 (germline): SGHRS, YFSETQ. This CDR3 spans 12 amino acids.

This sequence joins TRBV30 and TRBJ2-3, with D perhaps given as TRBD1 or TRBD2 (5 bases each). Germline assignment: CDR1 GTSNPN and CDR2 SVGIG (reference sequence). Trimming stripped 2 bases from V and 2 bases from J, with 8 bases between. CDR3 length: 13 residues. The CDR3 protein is CAWSKGTTDTQYF. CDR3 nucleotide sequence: TGTGCCTGGAGTAAAGGGACCACAGATACGCAGTATTTT. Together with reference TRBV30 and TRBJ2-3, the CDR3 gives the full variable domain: SQTIHQWPATLVQPVGSPLSLECTVEGTSNPNLYWYRQAAGRGLQLLFYSVGIGQISSEVPQNLSASRPQDRQFILSSKKLLLSDSGFYLCAWSKGTTDTQYFGPGTRLTVL.

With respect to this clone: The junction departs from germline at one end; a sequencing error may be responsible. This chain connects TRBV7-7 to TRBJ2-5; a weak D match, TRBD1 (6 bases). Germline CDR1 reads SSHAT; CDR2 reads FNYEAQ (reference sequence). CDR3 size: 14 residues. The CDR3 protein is CASSLGAVMETQYF. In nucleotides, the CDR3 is TGTGCTAGCAGCTTGGGGGCAGTGATGGAGACCCAGTACTTC.

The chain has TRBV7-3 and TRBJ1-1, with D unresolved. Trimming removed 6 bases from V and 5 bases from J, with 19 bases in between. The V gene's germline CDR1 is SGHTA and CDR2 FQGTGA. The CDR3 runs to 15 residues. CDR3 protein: CASSSTRAGVTEAFF. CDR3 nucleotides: TGTGCCAGCAGTTCAACCCGGGCAGGCGTTACTGAAGCTTTCTTT. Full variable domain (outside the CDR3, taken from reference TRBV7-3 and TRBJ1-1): GAGVSQTPSNKVTEKGKYVELRCDPISGHTALYWYRQSLGQGPEFLIYFQGTGAADDSGLPNDRFFAVRPEGSVSTLKIQRTERGDSAVYLCASSSTRAGVTEAFFGQGTRLTVV.

The CDR3 DNA sequence: TGTGCCAGCTCACCCCCACAGGTCAGGGAGCAGTTCTTC. Translated, it gives CASSPPQVREQFF. The chain has TRBV18 and TRBJ2-1; maybe TRBD1 (5 bases). The CDR3 sequence is 13 residues long. V lost 3 bases to trimming and J lost 10 bases, with 13 bases between them. The V gene's germline CDR1 is KGHSH and CDR2 LQKENI. The full variable domain, with the rest looked up from reference TRBV18 and TRBJ2-1, is NAGVMQNPRHLVRRRGQEARLRCSPMKGHSHVYWYRQLPEEGLKFMVYLQKENIIDESGMPKERFSAEFPKEGPSILRIQQVVRGDSAAYFCASSPPQVREQFFGPGTRLTVL.

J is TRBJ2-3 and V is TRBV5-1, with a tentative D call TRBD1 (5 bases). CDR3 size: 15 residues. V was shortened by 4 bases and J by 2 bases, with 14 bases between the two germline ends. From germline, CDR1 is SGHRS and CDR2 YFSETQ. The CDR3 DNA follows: TGCGCCAGCAGCCCGGACAACTCCTACACAGATACGCAGTATTTT. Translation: CASSPDNSYTDTQYF. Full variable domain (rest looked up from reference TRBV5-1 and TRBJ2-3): KAGVTQTPRYLIKTRGQQVTLSCSPISGHRSVSWYQQTPGQGLQFLFEYFSETQRNKGNFPGRFSGRQFSNSRSEMNVSTLELGDSALYLCASSPDNSYTDTQYFGPGTRLTVL.

This CDR3 reads CASSLGDRVGTDTQYF. DNA of the CDR3: TGCGCCAGCAGCTTGGGTGACAGGGTGGGCACAGATACGCAGTATTTT. V is TRBV5-1 and J is TRBJ2-3, with 7 nucleotides matching TRBD1. In germline, CDR1 is SGHRS, CDR2 YFSETQ. This CDR3 comprises 16 residues. V shed 0 bases and J 1 base; nucleotides not matched to a gene: 5.

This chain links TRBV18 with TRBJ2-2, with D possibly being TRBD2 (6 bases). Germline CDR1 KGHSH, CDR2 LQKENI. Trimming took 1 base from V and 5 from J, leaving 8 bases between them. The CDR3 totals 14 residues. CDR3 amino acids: CASSPQEGTGELFF. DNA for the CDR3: TGTGCCAGCTCACCACAGGAGGGGACCGGGGAGCTGTTTTTT.

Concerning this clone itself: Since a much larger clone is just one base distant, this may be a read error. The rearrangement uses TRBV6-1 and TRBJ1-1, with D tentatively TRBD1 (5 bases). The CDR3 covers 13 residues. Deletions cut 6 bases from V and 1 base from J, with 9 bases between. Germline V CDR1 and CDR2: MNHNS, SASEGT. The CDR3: CASRSDTNTEAFF. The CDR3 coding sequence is TGTGCCAGCAGATCGGACACGAACACTGAAGCTTTCTTT.

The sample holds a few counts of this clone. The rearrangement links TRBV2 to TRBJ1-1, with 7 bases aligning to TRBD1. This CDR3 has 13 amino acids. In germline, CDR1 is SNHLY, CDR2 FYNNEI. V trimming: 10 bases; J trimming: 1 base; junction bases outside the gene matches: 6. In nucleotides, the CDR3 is TGTGCCACTGCGGGACAGAGGAACACTGAAGCTTTCTTT. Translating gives CATAGQRNTEAFF.

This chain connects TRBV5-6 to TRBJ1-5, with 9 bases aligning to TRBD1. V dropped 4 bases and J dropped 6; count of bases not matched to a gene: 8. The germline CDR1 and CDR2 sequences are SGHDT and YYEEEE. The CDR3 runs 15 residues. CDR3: CASSGTGTGLQPQHF. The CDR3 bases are TGTGCCAGCAGCGGGACCGGGACAGGGCTTCAGCCCCAGCATTTT.

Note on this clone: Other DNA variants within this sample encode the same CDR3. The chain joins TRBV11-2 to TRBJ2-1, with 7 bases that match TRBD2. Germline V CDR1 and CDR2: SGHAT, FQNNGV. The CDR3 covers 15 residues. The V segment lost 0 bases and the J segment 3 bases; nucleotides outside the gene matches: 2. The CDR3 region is CASSLDGGSYNEQFF. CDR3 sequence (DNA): TGTGCCAGCAGCTTAGATGGCGGGAGCTACAATGAGCAGTTCTTC.